Presented here are 23 T cell receptor beta chains from one specimen sequenced in a study of T-cell reconstitution after alpha-beta-depleted transplantation in children. TCRbeta library construction was performed incorporating unique molecular identifiers. In TCRdb, the PCR reads were re-called with MiXCR into one record per CDR3 protein. The table includes 300,000 to 400,000 distinct CDR3 sequences, less than 15% detected once. The material was PBMCs, obtained from the stem cell graft. These receptors were collected from a human donor who donated a stem cell graft to a child with Fanconi anemia.

Relative to its sample, this clonotype is medium-sized. This chain links TRBV25-1 with TRBJ2-5; perhaps TRBD2 as D (6 bases). The germline V and J ends were trimmed by 3 bases and 1 base, with 9 bases remaining between them. The CDR3 consists of 14 residues. CDR1 is MGHDK and CDR2 is SYGVNS in the germline V gene. The CDR3 region has the DNA TGTGCCAGCAGTGACGGGACTTTCCAAGAGACCCAGTACTTC. Its protein product is CASSDGTFQETQYF.

This clonotype has only a few counts. The chain uses TRBV5-1 and TRBJ2-3; no reliable D call. CDR3 length: 16 amino acids. Trimming stripped 2 bases from V and 1 base from J, with 14 bases between. Germline lookup yields CDR1 SGHRS and CDR2 YFSETQ. The DNA for the CDR3 is TGCGCCAGCAGCTTACGGCGCGCGACCCGCACAGATACGCAGTATTTT. This encodes CASSLRRATRTDTQYF.

This clonotype was seen many times. The gene calls are TRBV5-1 and TRBJ2-1; D ambiguous. Trimming removed 5 bases at V and 0 bases at J, with 3 bases between. This CDR3 spans 12 amino acids. Per germline, CDR1 SGHRS and CDR2 YFSETQ. The DNA of the CDR3 is TGCGCCAGCAGGATCTCCTACAATGAGCAGTTCTTC. Translation: CASRISYNEQFF.

This clonotype was seen more than once but under ten times. The V gene is TRBV7-2, the J gene TRBJ1-2; D is uncertain. Germline-derived CDR1 and CDR2 are SGHTA and FQGNSA. Trimming left V 3 bases short and J 8 bases short, with 13 bases between. CDR3 length equals 13 residues. CDR3 nucleotide sequence: TGTGCCAGCAGCTTGGGAGGTCGGTGGGGCTACACCTTC. This translates into CASSLGGRWGYTF.

This clonotype came up a few times. The chain recombines TRBV6-4 with TRBJ1-5; TRBD1 matches at 7 bases. Germline trimming cut 8 bases from V and 5 bases from J; bases unmatched to any gene: 6. Germline lookup yields CDR1 MRHNA and CDR2 SNTAGT. The length of the CDR3 is 13 residues. Here the CDR3 DNA reads TGTGCCAGCGGTACAGGGGCCGATCAGCCCCAGCATTTT. It yields the protein CASGTGADQPQHF.

Details on this clonotype: Being one base from a much bigger clone, this may be a read error. The CDR3 nucleotides are TGCGCCAGCAGCTTTGACTGGACAGGGGGATCTGAGCAGTTCTTC. Translation gives CASSFDWTGGSEQFF. The chain joins TRBV5-1 to TRBJ2-1; 10 bases align to TRBD1. With 2 bases clipped from V and 9 bases from J, the junction kept 8 bases outside the gene matches. This CDR3 contains 15 residues. Germline V lookup: CDR1 SGHRS, CDR2 YFSETQ.

The J gene is TRBJ1-1, the V gene TRBV5-1; D not certain. The CDR3 contains 15 residues. Germline V gene lookup returns CDR1 SGHRS and CDR2 YFSETQ. Trimming removed 4 bases at V and 3 bases at J, with 16 bases between. The CDR3 loop reads CASSATIPGDTEAFF. In nucleotides, the CDR3 is TGCGCCAGCAGCGCCACAATCCCCGGGGACACTGAAGCTTTCTTT.

This clonotype was detected many times. The genes are TRBV25-1 and TRBJ1-1, with D possibly being TRBD1 (6 bases). Trimming shortened V by 3 bases and J by 2 bases, and 13 bases separated the two germline ends. Germline V CDR1 and CDR2: MGHDK, SYGVNS. There are 15 residues in the CDR3. The CDR3 reads CASSDPAQGNTEAFF. CDR3 bases: TGTGCCAGCAGTGACCCCGCACAGGGTAACACTGAAGCTTTCTTT.

The V and J genes are TRBV6-5 and TRBJ1-2, with D maybe TRBD1 (5 bases). The CDR3 runs 14 residues. The germline V gene has CDR1 MNHEY and CDR2 SVGAGI. The V and J ends lost 4 bases and 1 base respectively, with 10 bases between them. CDR3 sequence reads: CASSSTGFNYGYTF. In DNA, the CDR3 is TGTGCCAGCAGTTCTACAGGTTTTAACTATGGCTACACCTTC.

This chain uses TRBV5-5 with TRBJ2-1; D possibly corresponds to TRBD1 (6 bases). There are 13 residues in the CDR3. The germline V gene has CDR1 SGHKS and CDR2 YYEKEE (reference sequence). The V and J ends lost 2 bases and 5 bases respectively, with 8 bases between them. For the CDR3, the DNA is TGTGCCAGCAGCTTCCGGACAGACAATGAGCAGTTCTTC. Translating gives CASSFRTDNEQFF.

In its sample, this clonotype was seen a few times. This CDR3 is CASRPQSSGANVLTF. The CDR3 region has the DNA TGTGCCAGTAGACCGCAGAGCTCTGGGGCCAACGTCCTGACTTTC. The chain couples TRBV7-2 to TRBJ2-6, with D unresolved. The germline CDR1 and CDR2 sequences are SGHTA and FQGNSA. The CDR3 contains 15 residues. V was shortened by 9 bases and J by 0 bases, with 12 bases between the two germline ends.

The V gene is TRBV28, the J gene TRBJ2-7, with a tentative D call TRBD2 (5 bases). Germline V gives CDR1 MDHEN, CDR2 SYDVKM. V was pared by 9 bases and J by 0 bases, with 15 bases between. The length of the CDR3 is 14 residues. CDR3 residues: CASSRATSSYEQYV. DNA of the CDR3: TGTGCCAGTTCGAGGGCTACAAGCTCCTACGAGCAGTACGTC.

This clonotype was seen a few times. The gene calls are TRBV29-1 and TRBJ2-1; 7 nucleotides match TRBD2. In germline, CDR1 is SQVTM, CDR2 ANQGSEA. V lost 7 bases to trimming and J lost 1 base; unmatched junction nucleotides: 10. The CDR3 length is 15 residues. For the CDR3, the DNA is TGCAGCGCCGAAGGGGCGGGGGAATCCTACAATGAGCAGTTCTTC. Residues: CSAEGAGESYNEQFF.

This clonotype showed up many times. The V and J genes are TRBV10-3 and TRBJ2-3, with D unclear. Trimming took off 8 bases at V and 4 bases at J, with 16 bases between the two ends. Germline CDR1 ENHRY, CDR2 SYGVKD. This CDR3 is 14 amino acids long. Here the CDR3 reads CAIGPQVGPDTQYF. For the CDR3, the DNA is TGTGCCATCGGACCGCAAGTAGGCCCAGATACGCAGTATTTT.

The V and J genes are TRBV30 and TRBJ1-1; the D is unclear. The CDR3 has 13 residues. V was cut by 0 bases and J by 11 bases, with 16 bases left in between. Per the germline V gene, CDR1 is GTSNPN and CDR2 is SVGIG (reference sequence). The DNA for the CDR3 is TGTGCCTGGAGTGTACAGCCTTCCATGTGGGCTTTCTTT. Translating it yields CAWSVQPSMWAFF.

This clonotype was picked up many times. The J gene is TRBJ1-4, the V gene TRBV5-1; 8 nucleotides match TRBD1. CDR3 length: 14 residues. Germline V CDR1 and CDR2: SGHRS, YFSETQ. V was clipped by 4 bases and J by 6 bases; unmatched bases: 5. The CDR3 region has the DNA TGCGCCAGCAGCCGGACAGGGTTCGATGAAAAACTGTTTTTT. Translation: CASSRTGFDEKLFF.

This clonotype was found a few times. The chain employs TRBV7-3 and TRBJ2-2; TRBD1 or TRBD2 may be the D gene (5 bases each). The CDR3 covers 15 residues. Trimming pared 5 bases from V and 1 base from J, leaving 11 bases between. Germline loops: CDR1 SGHTA, CDR2 FQGTGA. The CDR3 DNA reads as TGTGCCAGCAGCAGGGGACGCCGGAACACCGGGGAGCTGTTTTTT. It encodes CASSRGRRNTGELFF.

This clonotype is a singleton in its sample. This chain connects TRBV11-2 to TRBJ2-3; a weak D match, TRBD2 (5 bases). Trimming left V 2 bases short and J 6 bases short, with 15 bases between. CDR3 length: 15 residues. Germline V gene sequence: CDR1 SGHAT, CDR2 FQNNGV. The CDR3 DNA reads as TGTGCCAGCAGCTTACAGCCGGGGTTAGTGGATACGCAGTATTTT. It yields the protein CASSLQPGLVDTQYF.

Notes on this clonotype: A much bigger clone sits one base away, suggesting this may be a read error. The rearrangement joins TRBV3-1 to TRBJ1-1, with D hard to call. The V gene's germline CDR1 is LGHDT and CDR2 YNNKEL (reference sequence). V lost 7 bases and J 3 bases, leaving 15 bases between the germline ends. The CDR3 sequence is 14 residues long. This chain's CDR3 is CASISGESHTEAFF. In DNA, the CDR3 is TGTGCCAGCATCTCAGGTGAGTCCCACACTGAAGCTTTCTTT.

A single count supports this clonotype. DNA for the CDR3: TGTGCCAGCAGCTTCGGTGGGGCTACGCAGTATTTT. Translation gives CASSFGGATQYF. This chain connects TRBV5-6 to TRBJ2-3; D is possibly TRBD1 (5 bases). Deletions cut 2 bases from V and 8 bases from J, with 9 bases between. The CDR3 has 12 amino acids. Germline CDR1 SGHDT, CDR2 YYEEEE.

This clonotype was detected ten times or more. The chain has TRBV5-1 and TRBJ2-7; tentative D call: TRBD2 (5 bases). V shed 0 bases and J shed 5 bases, with 12 bases lying between them. This CDR3 is 14 amino acids long. Germline loops: CDR1 SGHRS, CDR2 YFSETQ. CDR3 residues: CASSLGRGIDEQYF. Here the CDR3 DNA reads TGCGCCAGCAGCTTGGGACGGGGTATCGACGAGCAGTACTTC.

The chain couples TRBV24-1 to TRBJ2-1; 8 nucleotides match TRBD2. After removal of 4 bases from V and 6 bases from J, the junction contained 4 bases not matched to a gene. Germline V gene lookup returns CDR1 KGHDR and CDR2 SFDVKD. The CDR3 has 14 residues. Here the CDR3 reads CATSEYTSGNEQFF. CDR3 coding DNA: TGTGCCACCAGTGAGTATACTAGCGGCAATGAGCAGTTCTTC.

The chain uses TRBV29-1 and TRBJ1-2; the D is unclear. The germline V gene has CDR1 SQVTM and CDR2 ANQGSEA. The V gene lost 7 bases and the J gene lost 6 bases, with 12 bases spanning the gap. The CDR3 is 11 residues long. The CDR3 DNA is TGCAGCGGACGCTCTGGGGATGGCTACACCTTC. Encoded protein: CSGRSGDGYTF.